The 13 T cell receptor beta chains in this list originate from one sample, sequenced in a study of blood T cell repertoires in COVID-19. Using immunoSEQ multiplex PCR, the repertoire was profiled, and TCRdb retains in-frame clones only, with some absent. This sample has around 150,000 clones; more than 75% occur once, and the top ten carry 10%. The sample taken for sequencing was peripheral blood. The receptors derive from a woman between 70 and 85 years old with COVID-19, enrolled during active disease.

As regards this clone: The sample carries other DNA sequences with the same CDR3. The chain is built from TRBV19 and TRBJ1-1; 10 bases match TRBD1. Germline loops: CDR1 LNHDA, CDR2 SQIVND (reference sequence). The CDR3 covers 14 residues. V shed 6 bases and J 4 bases; nucleotides not matched to a gene: 5. The chain's CDR3 is CASRGQGVGTEAFF. CDR3 nucleotides: TGTGCCAGTAGAGGACAGGGGGTGGGCACTGAAGCTTTCTTT.

The chain carries TRBV7-9 and TRBJ1-1, with 7 bases that match TRBD1. V was clipped by 7 bases and J by 7 bases; unmatched bases: 9. The CDR3 has 13 residues. Per germline, CDR1 SEHNR and CDR2 FQNEAQ (reference sequence). CDR3 sequence reads: CASTRNRDSEAFF. The CDR3 region has the DNA TGTGCCAGCACCCGCAACCGGGACAGTGAAGCTTTCTTT.

The genes are TRBV10-3 and TRBJ2-1, with 11 bases that match TRBD2. CDR3 length: 16 residues. V was clipped by 2 bases and J by 7 bases; unmatched bases: 7. Germline CDR1 reads ENHRY; CDR2 reads SYGVKD. CDR3 region: CAISETGLAGDNEQFF. CDR3 DNA sequence: TGTGCCATCAGTGAGACAGGACTAGCGGGTGATAATGAGCAGTTCTTC.

The V and J genes are TRBV5-1 and TRBJ1-2; 8 bases map to TRBD1. J was trimmed by 5 bases and V by 1 base; bases with no gene match: 10. The germline V gene has CDR1 SGHRS and CDR2 YFSETQ. The CDR3 is 16 amino acids. The CDR3 coding sequence is TGCGCCAGCAGCTTGCTTCCTGGACAGGGTATTTATGGCTACACCTTC. Its translation: CASSLLPGQGIYGYTF.

This sequence joins TRBV5-6 and TRBJ1-2, with TRBD1 matching 10 bases. The CDR3 extends over 14 amino acids. With 5 bases clipped from V and 2 bases from J, the junction kept 3 bases outside the gene matches. Germline V gene sequence: CDR1 SGHDT, CDR2 YYEEEE. As DNA, the CDR3 is TGTGCCAGCAGGCAGGACAGGGGGAACTATGGCTACACCTTC. Protein: CASRQDRGNYGYTF. The whole variable domain, filled in from reference TRBV5-6 and TRBJ1-2, reads DAGVTQSPTHLIKTRGQQVTLRCSPKSGHDTVSWYQQALGQGPQFIFQYYEEEERQRGNFPDRFSGHQFPNYSSELNVNALLLGDSALYLCASRQDRGNYGYTFGSGTRLTVV.

This clone was seen once. The chain recombines TRBV28 with TRBJ1-4; D gene unclear. CDR3 length: 14 residues. The germline V gene encodes CDR1 MDHEN and CDR2 SYDVKM. The V end was cut by 6 bases, the J end by 5 bases, with 13 bases between. CDR3 residues: CASRLGGSNEKLFF. CDR3 sequence (DNA): TGTGCCAGCAGACTGGGAGGATCCAATGAAAAACTGTTTTTT.

The V call is TRBV2, the J call TRBJ2-7; 7 bases match TRBD2. Germline V CDR1 and CDR2: SNHLY, FYNNEI. This CDR3 has 14 amino acids. V lost 1 base and J lost 5; bases outside the gene matches: 5. CDR3 protein: CASSEGTRVHEQYF. In DNA form, the CDR3 reads TGTGCCAGCAGTGAAGGGACTAGAGTCCACGAGCAGTACTTC.

This sequence joins TRBV28 and TRBJ1-6; 8 nucleotides line up with TRBD1. J was trimmed by 9 bases and V by 6 bases; bases with no gene match: 10. Germline CDR1 MDHEN, CDR2 SYDVKM. The CDR3 totals 15 residues. CDR3 protein: CASSRGTGPSSPLHF. The CDR3 coding sequence is TGTGCCAGCAGCCGAGGGACAGGCCCATCTTCACCCCTCCACTTT.

The rearrangement joins TRBV5-6 to TRBJ1-2; 8 positions match TRBD1. After removal of 4 bases from V and 0 bases from J, the junction contained 8 bases not matched to a gene. Germline V gene sequence: CDR1 SGHDT, CDR2 YYEEEE. This CDR3 region has 16 residues. CDR3 sequence (DNA): TGTGCCAGCAGCGTCGGGACAGGACTTACTAACTATGGCTACACCTTC. This sequence encodes CASSVGTGLTNYGYTF.

This clone was seen only a few times. The chain employs TRBV9 and TRBJ1-3; no clear D gene. In germline, CDR1 is SGDLS, CDR2 YYNGEE. CDR3 length: 15 amino acids. Deletions cut 0 bases from V and 6 bases from J, with 13 bases between. DNA of the CDR3: TGTGCCAGCAGCGTAGCTGTCAGAGACACAAACACCATATATTTT. This translates into CASSVAVRDTNTIYF.

In nucleotides, the CDR3 is TGTGCCAGCAGTTTATTCGGCACAGATACGCAGTATTTT. This codes for CASSLFGTDTQYF. The V call is TRBV27, the J call TRBJ2-3; no reliable D call. CDR1 and CDR2 from the germline V gene are MNHEY and SMNVEV (reference sequence). Trimming cost V 1 base and J 1 base, with 3 bases left between them. The length of the CDR3 is 13 residues.

This chain links TRBV19 with TRBJ2-5; D is perhaps TRBD2 (7 bases). Trimming removed 8 bases from V and 1 base from J, with 20 bases in between. There are 16 residues in the CDR3. Germline values: CDR1 LNHDA, CDR2 SQIVND (reference sequence). The CDR3 DNA reads as TGTGCCAGTTCGGAGGCCCGGGGGGCCATCCAAGAGACCCAGTACTTC. This encodes CASSEARGAIQETQYF. Variable domain in full (rest from reference TRBV19 and TRBJ2-5): DGGITQSPKYLFRKEGQNVTLSCEQNLNHDAMYWYRQDPGQGLRLIYYSQIVNDFQKGDIAEGYSVSREKKESFPLTVTSAQKNPTAFYLCASSEARGAIQETQYFGPGTRLLVL.

CDR3 bases: TGTGCCAGCCACACTAGCGGGACCACAGATACGCAGTATTTT. This encodes CASHTSGTTDTQYF. The chain combines TRBV27 with TRBJ2-3; 10 bases are a match to TRBD2. There are 14 residues in the CDR3. After removal of 8 bases from V and 2 bases from J, the junction contained 4 bases not matched to a gene. Germline values: CDR1 MNHEY, CDR2 SMNVEV (reference sequence).